The 19 T cell receptor beta chains presented below share a single source sample, sequenced in a study of OX40 agonist ivuxolimab in advanced cancers. This table comes from immunoSEQ multiplex PCR, and its TCRdb copy is limited to in-frame clones, with some not included. Altogether tens of thousands of clones are present, roughly 91% being singletons, with the ten largest covering around 2.7%. The sequenced sample was CD4+ or CD8+ T cells sorted from blood, obtained in a trial of the OX40 agonist ivuxolimab. The receptor set was obtained from an adult with an advanced solid tumor such as melanoma, head and neck, liver or kidney cancer.

The chain joins TRBV4-1 to TRBJ2-7; 10 bases map to TRBD1. Germline assignment: CDR1 MGHRA and CDR2 YSYEKL. The J segment lost 3 bases and the V segment lost 0 bases, leaving 8 bases of the junction unmatched. This CDR3 is built from 17 residues. CDR3 DNA: TGCGCCAGCAGCCAAGACGACAGGGGGCCGGGGCTCTACGAGCAGTACTTC. Protein product: CASSQDDRGPGLYEQYF.

This clone was seen a single time. The rearrangement joins TRBV28 to TRBJ2-3, with TRBD1 matching over 10 bases. Germline CDR1 MDHEN, CDR2 SYDVKM. The CDR3 contains 18 residues. The J segment lost 0 bases and the V segment lost 4 bases, leaving 10 bases of the junction unmatched. CDR3 DNA: TGTGCCAGCAGTTCCCCGCCGGGACAGGGGTCGAGCACAGATACGCAGTATTTT. Translating it yields CASSSPPGQGSSTDTQYF.

This clone was seen a single time. The V call is TRBV30, the J call TRBJ2-7; D unresolved. Germline CDR1 and CDR2: GTSNPN and SVGIG (reference sequence). This CDR3 spans 12 amino acids. The V end was cut by 4 bases, the J end by 9 bases, with 16 bases between. The CDR3 protein is CAWNLTRAGQYF. DNA of the CDR3: TGTGCCTGGAACTTGACCCGCGCAGGGCAGTACTTC. Full variable domain (rest looked up from reference TRBV30 and TRBJ2-7): SQTIHQWPATLVQPVGSPLSLECTVEGTSNPNLYWYRQAAGRGLQLLFYSVGIGQISSEVPQNLSASRPQDRQFILSSKKLLLSDSGFYLCAWNLTRAGQYFGPGTRLTVT.

The chain combines TRBV7-9 with TRBJ2-5, with a tentative D call TRBD1 (6 bases). The CDR3 extends over 13 amino acids. Germline-derived CDR1 and CDR2 are SEHNR and FQNEAQ (reference sequence). Trimming took 3 bases from V and 7 from J, leaving 12 bases between them. The CDR3, as DNA: TGTGCCAGCAGCTTTGGGGAAGGGGGGACCCAGTACTTC. Translated, it gives CASSFGEGGTQYF.

The DNA of the CDR3 is TGCAGCGCCAACGACAGGAACACTGAAGCTTTCTTT. This encodes CSANDRNTEAFF. The rearrangement joins TRBV29-1 to TRBJ1-1; maybe TRBD1 (5 bases). The CDR3 sequence is 12 residues long. The V end lost 7 bases, the J end lost 1 base, and 10 bases lay between the germline ends. Germline CDR1 SQVTM, CDR2 ANQGSEA. Using reference TRBV29-1 and TRBJ1-1 for the parts outside the CDR3, the full variable domain is SAVISQKPSRDICQRGTSLTIQCQVDSQVTMMFWYRQQPGQSLTLIATANQGSEATYESGFVIDKFPISRPNLTFSTLTVSNMSPEDSSIYLCSANDRNTEAFFGQGTRLTVV.

V usage is TRBV20-1 and J usage is TRBJ1-2; D is perhaps TRBD1 (6 bases). Germline V gene lookup returns CDR1 DFQATT and CDR2 SNEGSKA (reference sequence). CDR3 size: 11 residues. V was cut by 3 bases and J by 8 bases, with 10 bases left in between. CDR3 sequence (DNA): TGCAGTGCTAGTTGGGGGGGCGGCTACACCTTC. Its protein product is CSASWGGGYTF.

The genes are TRBV30 and TRBJ2-3, with D hard to call. Germline V CDR1 and CDR2: GTSNPN, SVGIG (reference sequence). V lost 3 bases, J lost 0 bases, and 4 bases lay in between. The CDR3 covers 12 residues. The CDR3 nucleotides are TGTGCCTGGAGGGGTAGCACAGATACGCAGTATTTT. Its translation is CAWRGSTDTQYF.

The CDR3 reads CASSVGLAGARETQYF. DNA of the CDR3: TGTGCCAGCAGCGTGGGACTAGCGGGAGCGAGGGAGACCCAGTACTTC. V gene TRBV7-9 combines with J gene TRBJ2-5; 14 bases are shared with TRBD2. Germline assignment: CDR1 SEHNR and CDR2 FQNEAQ (reference sequence). There are 16 residues in the CDR3. V was clipped by 5 bases and J by 5 bases; unmatched bases: 7. Variable domain in full (rest from reference TRBV7-9 and TRBJ2-5): DTGVSQNPRHKITKRGQNVTFRCDPISEHNRLYWYRQTLGQGPEFLTYFQNEAQLEKSRLLSDRFSAERPKGSFSTLEIQRTEQGDSAMYLCASSVGLAGARETQYFGPGTRLLVL.

V gene TRBV28 combines with J gene TRBJ1-4, with D hard to call. This CDR3 has 12 residues. The V end lost 8 bases, the J end lost 5 bases, and 9 bases lay between the germline ends. Germline V gene lookup returns CDR1 MDHEN and CDR2 SYDVKM. DNA of the CDR3: TGTGCCAGCGGGCCACCGAATGAAAAACTGTTTTTT. Translation gives CASGPPNEKLFF.

V gene TRBV7-3 combines with J gene TRBJ2-3; D unclear. The CDR3 sequence is 11 residues long. Trimming cost V 5 bases and J 7 bases, with 7 bases left between them. Germline loops: CDR1 SGHTA, CDR2 FQGTGA. The CDR3, as DNA: TGTGCCAGCAGCCCTACTCATACGCAGTATTTT. It yields the protein CASSPTHTQYF.

The V gene is TRBV11-3, the J gene TRBJ2-1, with 8 bases lining up with TRBD2. Germline CDR1 SGHNT, CDR2 YENEEA. With 1 base clipped from V and 6 bases from J, the junction kept 8 bases outside the gene matches. This CDR3 is built from 16 residues. In nucleotides, the CDR3 is TGTGCCAGCAGCTTAGGGGTGGGACTAGACGTCAATGAGCAGTTCTTC. This translates into CASSLGVGLDVNEQFF.

V is TRBV2 and J is TRBJ2-3; TRBD1 agrees at 7 bases. Per the germline V gene, CDR1 is SNHLY and CDR2 is FYNNEI. CDR3 length equals 12 residues. Trimming cost V 4 bases and J 6 bases; bases outside gene matches: 1. Here the CDR3 DNA reads TGTGCCAGCAGTGTACAGGGGGATACGCAGTATTTT. Translating gives CASSVQGDTQYF.

This clone came up a few times. This chain links TRBV6-1 with TRBJ1-5; D is perhaps TRBD1 (6 bases). V was pared by 0 bases and J by 10 bases, with 10 bases between. The CDR3 is made up of 13 amino acids. Germline values: CDR1 MNHNS, CDR2 SASEGT. The CDR3 is CASSEATGGPQHF. The CDR3 nucleotides are TGTGCCAGCAGTGAAGCGACGGGGGGCCCCCAGCATTTT.

This chain uses TRBV11-2 with TRBJ2-6; D is unclear. The CDR3 has 15 residues. Germline CDR1 SGHAT, CDR2 FQNNGV. V was pared by 1 base and J by 0 bases, with 4 bases between. The CDR3 DNA sequence: TGTGCCAGCAGCTTAGGCAGCTCTGGGGCCAACGTCCTGACTTTC. It codes for CASSLGSSGANVLTF. The full variable domain, rest sourced from reference TRBV11-2 and TRBJ2-6, is EAGVAQSPRYKIIEKRQSVAFWCNPISGHATLYWYQQILGQGPKLLIQFQNNGVVDDSQLPKDRFSAERLKGVDSTLKIQPAKLEDSAVYLCASSLGSSGANVLTFGAGSRLTVL.

The chain is built from TRBV18 and TRBJ2-5; tentatively, D is TRBD1 or TRBD2 (5 bases each). The CDR3 has 18 residues. Trimming took off 4 bases at V and 3 bases at J, with 24 bases between the two ends. CDR1 and CDR2 (germline): KGHSH, LQKENI. CDR3 in amino acids: CASSLRTVGTGNKETQYF. The DNA for the CDR3 is TGTGCCAGCTCACTTCGAACAGTCGGGACGGGTAATAAAGAGACCCAGTACTTC.

The chain couples TRBV5-5 to TRBJ1-5; D remains unclear. In germline, CDR1 is SGHKS, CDR2 YYEKEE (reference sequence). V dropped 4 bases and J dropped 0 bases, with 5 bases sitting between them. The CDR3 is 13 residues long. The CDR3 loop is CASSVTSNQPQHF. In nucleotides, the CDR3 is TGTGCCAGCAGCGTGACTAGCAATCAGCCCCAGCATTTT.

This clone was observed a handful of times. V usage is TRBV5-1 and J usage is TRBJ1-2; possibly TRBD1 for D (5 bases). CDR1 SGHRS and CDR2 YFSETQ come from the germline V gene. Trimming left V 7 bases short and J 4 bases short, with 14 bases between. There are 13 residues in the CDR3. The CDR3 spells CASDGGLGYGYTF. The CDR3 nucleotides are TGCGCCAGCGACGGGGGATTGGGCTATGGCTACACCTTC. Using reference TRBV5-1 and TRBJ1-2 for the parts outside the CDR3, the full variable domain is KAGVTQTPRYLIKTRGQQVTLSCSPISGHRSVSWYQQTPGQGLQFLFEYFSETQRNKGNFPGRFSGRQFSNSRSEMNVSTLELGDSALYLCASDGGLGYGYTFGSGTRLTVV.

The chain links TRBV4-2 to TRBJ2-3; 8 nucleotides line up with TRBD1. Unmatched junction bases numbered 4, after V lost 3 bases and J lost 2 bases. Germline loops: CDR1 LGHNA, CDR2 YNFKEQ. CDR3 length equals 15 residues. CDR3 in amino acids: CASSQRQGITDTQYF. CDR3 coding DNA: TGTGCCAGCAGCCAGAGACAGGGGATCACAGATACGCAGTATTTT.

For this clone: Other nucleotide sequences from this sample produce the same CDR3. The rearrangement joins TRBV18 to TRBJ2-7; D ambiguous. Trimming stripped 2 bases from V and 2 bases from J, with 7 bases between. The CDR3 runs 13 residues. From germline, CDR1 is KGHSH and CDR2 LQKENI. The CDR3 region has the DNA TGTGCCAGCTCACCAGGGAATGCCTACGAGCAGTACTTC. It specifies CASSPGNAYEQYF.